The 19 T cell receptor beta chains reported below all come from one sample, sequenced in a study of cytotoxic CD8 clonotypes in ibrutinib-treated CLL. The table came from immunoSEQ multiplex PCR; TCRdb's copy has only in-frame clones and leaves some out. This repertoire shows about 130,000 clones, 70% to 90% found once; its top ten account for about 2.1%. This material consisted of PBMCs, taken after 24 months of ibrutinib treatment. The receptor source for this set is a human donor with chronic lymphocytic leukemia.

The chain combines TRBV19 with TRBJ2-4; a weak D match, TRBD2 (6 bases). The CDR3 covers 18 residues. Between the trimmed V and J ends, which lost 3 bases and 0 bases, there was a span of 18 bases. Germline values: CDR1 LNHDA, CDR2 SQIVND (reference sequence). The CDR3 protein is CASSISGGGDLAKNIQYF. CDR3 DNA: TGTGCCAGTAGTATTAGTGGGGGTGGGGACTTAGCCAAAAACATTCAGTACTTC.

The rearrangement uses TRBV7-4 and TRBJ1-5; TRBD1 matches 9 bases. V lost 5 bases, J lost 3 bases, and 5 bases stayed unmatched. CDR1 SGHVT and CDR2 SQSDAQ come from the germline V gene. The CDR3 totals 15 residues. The CDR3 DNA reads as TGTGCCAGCAGCAGGAACAGGGGGCACAATCAGCCCCAGCATTTT. Its protein is CASSRNRGHNQPQHF.

The CDR3 nucleotides are TGCGCCAGCAGCCCAGGGACGGGGGCTGTCCACGAGCAGTACTTC. Translation: CASSPGTGAVHEQYF. The chain carries TRBV5-1 and TRBJ2-7; D is perhaps TRBD1 or TRBD2 (6 bases each). The germline CDR1 and CDR2 sequences are SGHRS and YFSETQ. V was pared by 4 bases and J by 5 bases, with 19 bases between. The CDR3 totals 15 residues.

The CDR3 protein is CASLRSDPNTGELFF. Written as DNA, the CDR3 is TGTGCCAGCTTAAGGTCTGATCCGAACACCGGGGAGCTGTTTTTT. The genes are TRBV2 and TRBJ2-2, with D unresolved. The CDR3 loop spans 15 amino acids. Trimming cost V 8 bases and J 0 bases, with 13 bases left between them. CDR1 and CDR2 (germline): SNHLY, FYNNEI.

The V call is TRBV7-9, the J call TRBJ2-7; D call uncertain. Trimming pared 0 bases from V and 3 bases from J, leaving 6 bases between. The CDR3 has 13 amino acids. Per the germline V gene, CDR1 is SEHNR and CDR2 is FQNEAQ (reference sequence). CDR3 nucleotide sequence: TGTGCCAGCAGCTTAGCGGGTGGCTACGAGCAGTACTTC. Its translation is CASSLAGGYEQYF.

The genes are TRBV6-4 and TRBJ1-2, with unresolved D. Germline V gene sequence: CDR1 MRHNA, CDR2 SNTAGT. The V and J ends lost 0 bases and 4 bases respectively, with 9 bases between them. The CDR3 runs 14 residues. The CDR3 is CASSDSFGVYGYTF. CDR3 nucleotides: TGTGCCAGCAGTGACTCGTTCGGGGTCTATGGCTACACCTTC.

This clone was counted a few times. This sequence joins TRBV28 and TRBJ1-2; no definite D call. The germline gives CDR1 MDHEN, CDR2 SYDVKM. The CDR3 contains 16 residues. V gave up 8 bases and J gave up 2 bases, with 21 bases separating them. The chain's CDR3 is CASFPSSRVGNYGYTF. Here the CDR3 DNA reads TGTGCCAGCTTCCCCTCCTCCCGCGTGGGAAACTATGGCTACACCTTC.

The gene calls are TRBV30 and TRBJ2-1, with TRBD1 identical over 7 bases. Trimming removed 1 base from V and 6 bases from J; junction bases left unmatched: 3. This CDR3 is 13 amino acids long. The V gene's germline CDR1 is GTSNPN and CDR2 SVGIG (reference sequence). The CDR3 sequence is CAWSATGANEQFF. In nucleotides, the CDR3 is TGTGCCTGGAGTGCTACAGGGGCCAATGAGCAGTTCTTC.

On this clone itself: One end of the junction is discordant with germline, which a read error may explain. The rearrangement links TRBV14 to TRBJ2-1, with D unresolved. Per the germline V gene, CDR1 is SGHDN and CDR2 is FVKESK. CDR3 length: 14 amino acids. The CDR3 sequence is CASSQGWSYDEQFF. In nucleotides, the CDR3 is TGTGCCAGCAGCCAAGGGTGGAGCTACGATGAGCAGTTCTTC.

V and J are TRBV5-1 and TRBJ1-2; possible D gene TRBD1, 6 bases. The CDR3 totals 16 residues. Per the germline V gene, CDR1 is SGHRS and CDR2 is YFSETQ. Trimming removed 2 bases from V and 0 bases from J, with 14 bases in between. CDR3 sequence: CASSLGGLDPNYGYTF. The CDR3 nucleotides are TGCGCCAGCAGCTTAGGGGGTCTCGACCCTAACTATGGCTACACCTTC.

The V gene is TRBV5-3, the J gene TRBJ2-3; D gene ambiguous. TRBV5-3 is an ORF, and what it does is uncertain. V gave up 5 bases and J gave up 0 bases, with 16 bases separating them. CDR3 length equals 16 residues. In DNA form, the CDR3 reads TGTGCCAGAAGACAGAGCCAGCTAGTCAGCACAGATACGCAGTATTTT. This gives the protein CARRQSQLVSTDTQYF.

The chain employs TRBV7-3 and TRBJ2-3, with 13 bases matching TRBD2. Germline V gene sequence: CDR1 SGHTA, CDR2 FQGTGA. V was clipped by 1 base and J by 0 bases; unmatched bases: 4. The length of the CDR3 is 18 residues. CDR3 DNA sequence: TGTGCCAGCAGCTTAATGGGGACTAGCGGGACTAGCACAGATACGCAGTATTTT. It codes for CASSLMGTSGTSTDTQYF.

CDR3 sequence (DNA): TGCGCCAGCAATCCTAGCGGGGGCCCAGATACGCAGTATTTT. This encodes CASNPSGGPDTQYF. V and J are TRBV10-2 and TRBJ2-3, with 10 nucleotides matching TRBD2. Per germline, CDR1 WSHSY and CDR2 SAAADI. The CDR3 consists of 14 residues. Germline trimming cut 7 bases from V and 4 bases from J; bases unmatched to any gene: 5.

The chain has TRBV2 and TRBJ2-2, with TRBD2 matching over 8 bases. The trim removed 3 bases at V and 1 base at J, leaving 4 bases unmatched. Germline-derived CDR1 and CDR2 are SNHLY and FYNNEI. The CDR3 runs 16 residues. Written as DNA, the CDR3 is TGTGCCAGCAGTGACGGAGCGGGGGAGAACACCGGGGAGCTGTTTTTT. Amino acids: CASSDGAGENTGELFF.

A single count supports this clone. The chain recombines TRBV10-3 with TRBJ1-5, with D maybe TRBD1 (6 bases). Germline V CDR1 and CDR2: ENHRY, SYGVKD. The germline V and J ends were trimmed by 2 bases and 1 base, with 9 bases remaining between them. CDR3 size: 15 residues. The DNA of the CDR3 is TGTGCCATCAGTGAGGGGGGCGGGAGCAATCAGCCCCAGCATTTT. Protein product: CAISEGGGSNQPQHF.

The rearrangement uses TRBV7-7 and TRBJ2-1; D remains ambiguous. The CDR3 length is 15 residues. Germline values: CDR1 SSHAT, CDR2 FNYEAQ (reference sequence). V was trimmed by 3 bases and J by 5 bases, leaving 14 bases between them. The CDR3 nucleotides are TGTGCCAGCAGCTTTGGGCCAACAGATAACAATGAGCAGTTCTTC. Amino acid sequence: CASSFGPTDNNEQFF.

The rearrangement uses TRBV7-3 and TRBJ2-5; possible D gene TRBD1, 6 bases. CDR1 SGHTA and CDR2 FQGTGA come from the germline V gene. The germline V and J ends were trimmed by 5 bases and 1 base, with 14 bases remaining between them. The CDR3 consists of 15 residues. The CDR3 region is CASSQDRPPQETQYF. The DNA of the CDR3 is TGTGCCAGCAGCCAGGACAGACCGCCCCAAGAGACCCAGTACTTC.

This clone was detected only once. J is TRBJ2-7 and V is TRBV5-1; D is perhaps TRBD2 (7 bases). The CDR3 consists of 15 residues. With 5 bases removed from V and 2 bases from J, the gap between germline ends came to 17 bases. Germline V gene sequence: CDR1 SGHRS, CDR2 YFSETQ. The chain's CDR3 is CASSSGGPSAYEQYF. CDR3 DNA: TGCGCCAGCAGTTCCGGGGGGCCCTCGGCCTACGAGCAGTACTTC.

The chain combines TRBV4-2 with TRBJ1-4, with 8 bases aligning to TRBD1. The V gene's germline CDR1 is LGHNA and CDR2 YNFKEQ. The J segment lost 2 bases and the V segment lost 4 bases, leaving 6 bases of the junction unmatched. The CDR3 totals 16 residues. DNA for the CDR3: TGTGCCAGCAGCCGGGCGACAGGGGATACTAATGAAAAACTGTTTTTT. Amino acids: CASSRATGDTNEKLFF.